This T cell receptor beta chain was identified in a study of T cell repertoires in cytomegalovirus infection. Germline lookup yields CDR1 MNHEY and CDR2 SVGEGT. The CDR3 runs to 15 residues. Trimming shortened V by 6 bases and J by 3 bases, and 17 bases separated the two germline ends. From the reads, TCRdb called clonotypes with MiXCR, one entry per CDR3 protein. This repertoire shows hundreds of thousands of distinct CDR3 sequences, about a sixth found once; its top ten account for approximately 8%. The chain uses TRBV6-2 or TRBV6-3 and TRBJ1-1; a possible D gene is TRBD1 (6 bases). This TCR was sampled from a human donor in good health (CMV status not recorded). Some clones in this sample may be carry-over from other donors' samples. Sequences were obtained from PBMCs. CDR3 residues: CASRPMVGGDTEAFF. CDR3 sequence (DNA): TGTGCCAGCAGACCTATGGTAGGGGGAGACACTGAAGCTTTCTTT.